These 20 T cell receptor beta chains share one sample of origin, sequenced in a study of OX40 agonist ivuxolimab in advanced cancers. This table comes from immunoSEQ multiplex PCR, and its TCRdb copy is limited to in-frame clones, with some not included. The repertoire includes under 80,000 clones, about 85% of them detected once, and approximately 2% sits in the top ten. This material consisted of CD4+ or CD8+ T cells sorted from blood, taken in a trial of the OX40 agonist ivuxolimab. These receptors were obtained from an adult with an advanced solid tumor such as melanoma, head and neck, liver or kidney cancer.

The CDR3 spells CASSQTSHGTGEQFF. The CDR3 nucleotides read TGTGCCAGCAGCCAAACTAGCCACGGGACCGGTGAGCAGTTCTTC. The chain joins TRBV14 to TRBJ2-1, with a tentative D call TRBD2 (6 bases). Trimming shortened V by 2 bases and J by 9 bases, and 17 bases separated the two germline ends. The CDR3 loop spans 15 amino acids. CDR1 SGHDN and CDR2 FVKESK come from the germline V gene. The full variable domain, completed using reference TRBV14 and TRBJ2-1, is EAGVTQFPSHSVIEKGQTVTLRCDPISGHDNLYWYRRVMGKEIKFLLHFVKESKQDESGMPNNRFLAERTGGTYSTLKVQPAELEDSGVYFCASSQTSHGTGEQFFGPGTRLTVL.

The chain has TRBV6-5 and TRBJ1-1; D is uncertain. V was cut by 8 bases and J by 2 bases, with 15 bases left in between. There are 14 residues in the CDR3. Germline CDR1 is MNHEY and CDR2 is SVGAGI. The CDR3 DNA sequence: TGTGCCAGCCGGCAAACGGGAATTAACACTGAAGCTTTCTTT. Translation: CASRQTGINTEAFF.

The chain joins TRBV5-1 to TRBJ2-2; 10 positions match TRBD2. Germline values: CDR1 SGHRS, CDR2 YFSETQ. This CDR3 is built from 16 residues. The J segment lost 1 base and the V segment lost 5 bases, leaving 5 bases of the junction unmatched. CDR3 residues: CASSPLAGLNTGELFF. The CDR3 bases are TGCGCCAGCAGTCCACTAGCGGGGCTGAACACCGGGGAGCTGTTTTTT.

The J gene is TRBJ1-4, the V gene TRBV28, with 9 bases lining up with TRBD1. The trim removed 4 bases at V and 5 bases at J, leaving 11 bases unmatched. This CDR3 contains 17 residues. Germline assignment: CDR1 MDHEN and CDR2 SYDVKM. The CDR3 nucleotides read TGTGCCAGCAGTTCCTATCCTGGGGGACAGGGAAATGAAAAACTGTTTTTT. Its protein product is CASSSYPGGQGNEKLFF.

The chain combines TRBV27 with TRBJ2-2; 9 bases match TRBD2. This CDR3 comprises 20 residues. Per the germline V gene, CDR1 is MNHEY and CDR2 is SMNVEV (reference sequence). The ends lost 4 bases at V and 6 bases at J; junction bases unmatched: 21. The CDR3 DNA is TGTGCCAGCAGTTCACGACGTCGGGGGTTAGCGGGAGTTGGGGCCGGGGAGCTGTTTTTT. Protein: CASSSRRRGLAGVGAGELFF.

V usage is TRBV5-5 and J usage is TRBJ1-1; the D gene is possibly TRBD1 (6 bases). The CDR3 runs to 16 residues. CDR1 is SGHKS and CDR2 is YYEKEE in the germline V gene (reference sequence). Trimming cost V 0 bases and J 4 bases, with 16 bases left between them. The chain's CDR3 is CASSLASRGGVTEAFF. The CDR3 DNA reads as TGTGCCAGCAGCTTGGCCTCCAGGGGAGGTGTCACTGAAGCTTTCTTT. Filled out from reference TRBV5-5 and TRBJ1-1, the complete variable domain reads DAGVTQSPTHLIKTRGQQVTLRCSPISGHKSVSWYQQVLGQGPQFIFQYYEKEERGRGNFPDRFSARQFPNYSSELNVNALLLGDSALYLCASSLASRGGVTEAFFGQGTRLTVV.

This chain joins TRBV2 and TRBJ2-2; 10 bases map to TRBD1. The CDR3 sequence is 16 residues long. Germline V gene sequence: CDR1 SNHLY, CDR2 FYNNEI. With 5 bases clipped from V and 4 bases from J, the junction kept 7 bases outside the gene matches. The CDR3 sequence is CASSSGTGASTGELFF. CDR3 sequence (DNA): TGTGCCAGCAGTTCAGGGACAGGGGCTTCCACCGGGGAGCTGTTTTTT.

About this clone: Its ends do not fully match the called genes, so a read error is possible. The J gene is TRBJ2-5, the V gene TRBV7-7, with 8 bases that match TRBD1. Germline CDR1 reads SSHAT; CDR2 reads FNYEAQ (reference sequence). This CDR3 contains 15 residues. The CDR3 region has the DNA TGTGCTAGCAGCCCTGGACAGGGTCAAAGAGAGACCCAGTACTTC. Translation gives CASSPGQGQRETQYF.

V and J are TRBV5-4 and TRBJ1-1; D remains unclear. The CDR3 length is 14 residues. The ends were cut back, 2 bases at V and 1 base at J, with 9 bases in the middle. Germline loops: CDR1 SGHNT, CDR2 YYREEE (reference sequence). Here the CDR3 reads CASSFHTQNTEAFF. CDR3 nucleotides: TGTGCCAGCAGCTTTCACACACAGAACACTGAAGCTTTCTTT.

The V gene is TRBV7-9, the J gene TRBJ2-5; TRBD1 agrees at 7 bases. Germline V lookup: CDR1 SEHNR, CDR2 FQNEAQ (reference sequence). There are 15 residues in the CDR3. The trim removed 1 base at V and 4 bases at J, leaving 6 bases unmatched. The CDR3 nucleotides read TGTGCCAGCAGCTTAGGACAGGGCGTCGGAGAGACCCAGTACTTC. Its translation is CASSLGQGVGETQYF.

The CDR3 nucleotides read TGTGCCAGCAGCGAACAGGGGGCTGCCACAGATACGCAGTATTTT. It translates to CASSEQGAATDTQYF. The genes are TRBV5-4 and TRBJ2-3; 9 bases are shared with TRBD1. Per the germline V gene, CDR1 is SGHNT and CDR2 is YYREEE (reference sequence). Trimming took 4 bases from V and 2 from J; bases not matched to a gene: 5. The CDR3 loop spans 15 amino acids.

This sequence joins TRBV6-5 and TRBJ1-6; TRBD1 aligns across 7 bases. Trimming cost V 5 bases and J 12 bases; bases outside gene matches: 10. From germline, CDR1 is MNHEY and CDR2 SVGAGI. The CDR3 covers 14 residues. CDR3 DNA sequence: TGTGCCAGCAGTCAAAACAGGGGATTCGGACCCCTCCACTTT. This codes for CASSQNRGFGPLHF.

The chain uses TRBV2 and TRBJ2-7; 10 positions match TRBD2. V was clipped by 6 bases and J by 1 base; unmatched bases: 6. The CDR3 length is 15 residues. CDR1 and CDR2 from the germline V gene are SNHLY and FYNNEI. This chain's CDR3 is CASRGGLAKSYEQYF. The CDR3 coding sequence is TGTGCCAGCAGGGGGGGACTAGCGAAATCCTACGAGCAGTACTTC.

The chain combines TRBV19 with TRBJ1-3, with 7 bases that match TRBD1. The CDR3 is 15 residues long. CDR1 is LNHDA, CDR2 SQIVND, per germline (reference sequence). Trimming cost V 6 bases and J 0 bases; bases outside gene matches: 5. In DNA, the CDR3 is TGTGCCAGTAGGCGACAGGGCAACTCTGGAAACACCATATATTTT. Its protein is CASRRQGNSGNTIYF.

V and J are TRBV7-9 and TRBJ1-6; D gene ambiguous. V was clipped by 4 bases and J by 6 bases, with 16 bases between them. The CDR3 totals 16 residues. Germline V gene lookup returns CDR1 SEHNR and CDR2 FQNEAQ (reference sequence). The CDR3 coding sequence is TGTGCCAGCAGCTCTCTTGGGTCCCTGGGTAATTCACCCCTCCACTTT. Its protein product is CASSSLGSLGNSPLHF.

The V gene is TRBV5-1, the J gene TRBJ2-7, with a weak D call TRBD2 (5 bases). This CDR3 has 14 residues. Germline lookup yields CDR1 SGHRS and CDR2 YFSETQ. V dropped 1 base and J dropped 1 base, with 9 bases sitting between them. CDR3 in amino acids: CASSLNPGSYEQYF. CDR3 coding DNA: TGCGCCAGCAGCTTGAATCCGGGGTCCTACGAGCAGTACTTC.

The rearrangement uses TRBV6-1 and TRBJ2-7; TRBD2 aligns across 10 bases. The germline V gene encodes CDR1 MNHNS and CDR2 SASEGT. J was trimmed by 6 bases and V by 5 bases; bases with no gene match: 10. CDR3 length: 15 residues. In DNA, the CDR3 is TGTGCCAGCAGTCTTACCGGGACTAGCGCTCTCGAGCAGTACTTC. Translated: CASSLTGTSALEQYF.

This chain uses TRBV25-1 with TRBJ1-6; TRBD1 matches 11 bases. After removal of 5 bases from V and 10 bases from J, the junction contained 10 bases not matched to a gene. Germline V gives CDR1 MGHDK, CDR2 SYGVNS. The CDR3 is 16 residues long. CDR3 nucleotide sequence: TGTGCCAGCAGTCACCCTGGACAGGGGGCAGGGTCACCCCTCCACTTT. Amino acids: CASSHPGQGAGSPLHF.

This chain connects TRBV29-1 to TRBJ1-2; D remains unclear. Germline values: CDR1 SQVTM, CDR2 ANQGSEA. CDR3 size: 11 residues. Deletions cut 1 base from V and 8 bases from J, with 8 bases between. The CDR3 is CSVEVLGGYTF. CDR3 nucleotide sequence: TGCAGCGTTGAAGTCCTGGGGGGCTACACCTTC.

Here the CDR3 DNA reads TGTGCCAGCAGTTACTCGCAGGGGAACTATGGCTACACCTTC. It specifies CASSYSQGNYGYTF. The chain joins TRBV6-5 to TRBJ1-2, with D maybe TRBD1 (6 bases). Looked up from germline, CDR1 is MNHEY and CDR2 is SVGAGI. This CDR3 is built from 14 residues. With 0 bases removed from V and 2 bases from J, the gap between germline ends came to 7 bases.